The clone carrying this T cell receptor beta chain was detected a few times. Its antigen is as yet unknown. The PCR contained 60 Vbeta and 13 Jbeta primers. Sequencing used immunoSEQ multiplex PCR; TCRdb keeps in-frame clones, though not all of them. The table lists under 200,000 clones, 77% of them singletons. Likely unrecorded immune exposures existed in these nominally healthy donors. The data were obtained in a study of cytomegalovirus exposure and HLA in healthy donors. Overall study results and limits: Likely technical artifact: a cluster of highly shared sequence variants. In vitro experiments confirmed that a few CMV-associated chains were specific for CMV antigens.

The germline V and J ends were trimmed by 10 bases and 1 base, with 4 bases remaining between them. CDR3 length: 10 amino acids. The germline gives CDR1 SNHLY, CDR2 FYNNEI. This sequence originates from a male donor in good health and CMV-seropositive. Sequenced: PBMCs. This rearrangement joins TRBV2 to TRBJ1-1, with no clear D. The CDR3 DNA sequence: TGTGCCACCCGGAACACTGAAGCTTTCTTT. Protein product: CATRNTEAFF.